One and the same sample provided the 22 T cell receptor beta chains below, sequenced in a study of cytotoxic CD8 clonotypes in ibrutinib-treated CLL. Profiled with immunoSEQ multiplex PCR; TCRdb holds only in-frame clones, not every one. The table includes 100,000 to 150,000 clones, 70% to 90% detected once. This material consisted of PBMCs, taken after 24 months of ibrutinib treatment. These receptors were collected from a human donor with chronic lymphocytic leukemia.

The J gene is TRBJ1-1, the V gene TRBV30; D not certain. The germline V and J ends were trimmed by 1 base and 4 bases, with 19 bases remaining between them. Germline V CDR1 and CDR2: GTSNPN, SVGIG (reference sequence). This CDR3 is built from 16 residues. CDR3 nucleotides: TGTGCCTGGAGTGATTGGAAATCCGCCATTGGCACTGAAGCTTTCTTT. Encoded protein: CAWSDWKSAIGTEAFF.

The CDR3 DNA reads as TGTGCCAGCAGTGAAAACTGGGGGCGTAATCAGCCCCAGCATTTT. It is translated as CASSENWGRNQPQHF. The chain couples TRBV6-1 to TRBJ1-5; possibly TRBD1 for D (6 bases). The V end lost 2 bases, the J end lost 4 bases, and 12 bases lay between the germline ends. The CDR3 loop spans 15 amino acids. The germline CDR1 and CDR2 sequences are MNHNS and SASEGT.

This clone was seen only once. This chain connects TRBV6-6 to TRBJ1-5, with D unclear. CDR3 length: 13 residues. The V gene's germline CDR1 is MNHNY and CDR2 SVGAGI (reference sequence). Between the trimmed V and J ends, which lost 7 bases and 5 bases, there was a span of 12 bases. In DNA form, the CDR3 reads TGTGCCAGCAAAGCTACGGTGGATCAGCCCCAGCATTTT. As protein: CASKATVDQPQHF.

This rearrangement joins TRBV5-1 to TRBJ2-7; 7 bases match TRBD1. Germline V lookup: CDR1 SGHRS, CDR2 YFSETQ. V lost 4 bases and J lost 1; bases outside the gene matches: 2. The CDR3 has 13 amino acids. The chain's CDR3 is CASSPTGSYEQYF. For the CDR3, the DNA is TGCGCCAGCAGCCCGACAGGGTCCTACGAGCAGTACTTC.

This clone was observed a single time. The chain employs TRBV19 and TRBJ2-1, with 12 bases aligning to TRBD2. Germline V lookup: CDR1 LNHDA, CDR2 SQIVND (reference sequence). Trimming removed 7 bases from V and 7 bases from J; junction bases left unmatched: 5. The CDR3 spans 14 residues. The DNA of the CDR3 is TGTGCCAGTACTAGCGGGGGGGCCCGGAATGAGCAGTTCTTC. The encoded protein is CASTSGGARNEQFF.

This clone is a singleton in its sample. The rearrangement joins TRBV6-5 to TRBJ2-2, with 7 bases aligning to TRBD1. The germline CDR1 and CDR2 sequences are MNHEY and SVGAGI. The CDR3 is 14 residues long. After removal of 2 bases from V and 7 bases from J, the junction contained 4 bases not matched to a gene. The CDR3 loop is CASSYRGQVGELFF. CDR3 coding DNA: TGTGCCAGCAGTTACAGGGGGCAGGTCGGGGAGCTGTTTTTT.

This clone appeared once. The chain uses TRBV6-4 and TRBJ1-2; no clear D. The CDR3 has 15 residues. The germline gives CDR1 MRHNA, CDR2 SNTAGT. The germline V and J ends were trimmed by 0 bases and 0 bases, with 8 bases remaining between them. The CDR3 DNA is TGTGCCAGCAGTGACTCGGCCTGGTCTAACTATGGCTACACCTTC. It is translated as CASSDSAWSNYGYTF.

The gene calls are TRBV7-2 and TRBJ2-7, with 8 positions matching TRBD1. The CDR3 runs to 15 residues. V gave up 5 bases and J gave up 3 bases; unmatched junction bases: 9. Germline loops: CDR1 SGHTA, CDR2 FQGNSA. The CDR3 is CASSPGQGPSYEQYF. CDR3 sequence (DNA): TGTGCCAGCAGCCCAGGACAGGGCCCAAGCTACGAGCAGTACTTC.

V usage is TRBV19 and J usage is TRBJ1-4; D remains unclear. The CDR3 extends over 14 amino acids. Trimming left V 6 bases short and J 0 bases short, with 8 bases between. Germline V gives CDR1 LNHDA, CDR2 SQIVND (reference sequence). The CDR3 region is CASRGSATNEKLFF. DNA for the CDR3: TGTGCCAGTAGGGGGAGTGCAACTAATGAAAAACTGTTTTTT.

The chain employs TRBV19 and TRBJ1-5; D possibly corresponds to TRBD1 (5 bases). V was pared by 0 bases and J by 9 bases, with 9 bases between. This CDR3 is 13 amino acids long. CDR1 is LNHDA and CDR2 is SQIVND in the germline V gene (reference sequence). CDR3 sequence reads: CASSIEGRGPQHF. CDR3 DNA: TGTGCCAGTAGTATAGAGGGGAGGGGGCCCCAGCATTTT. The entire variable domain, with the rest obtained from reference TRBV19 and TRBJ1-5, is as follows: DGGITQSPKYLFRKEGQNVTLSCEQNLNHDAMYWYRQDPGQGLRLIYYSQIVNDFQKGDIAEGYSVSREKKESFPLTVTSAQKNPTAFYLCASSIEGRGPQHFGDGTRLSIL.

V is TRBV29-1 and J is TRBJ1-2; D is perhaps TRBD1 (5 bases). The germline V gene encodes CDR1 SQVTM and CDR2 ANQGSEA. The CDR3 is made up of 12 amino acids. The germline V and J ends were trimmed by 4 bases and 0 bases, with 6 bases remaining between them. The CDR3 loop reads CSVGQSNYGYTF. The DNA of the CDR3 is TGCAGCGTTGGACAGTCTAACTATGGCTACACCTTC.

This rearrangement joins TRBV10-3 to TRBJ2-5, with TRBD2 matching over 8 bases. This CDR3 is 14 amino acids long. Germline CDR1 and CDR2: ENHRY and SYGVKD. V lost 6 bases, J lost 5 bases, and 8 bases stayed unmatched. The CDR3 bases are TGTGCCATCAGACCCGGGGGGGGTTTTGAGACCCAGTACTTC. The encoded protein is CAIRPGGGFETQYF.

This clone was detected once. Germline is not matched at one junction end, which may reflect a read error. J is TRBJ2-7 and V is TRBV7-7; 10 nucleotides line up with TRBD2. The length of the CDR3 is 13 residues. Per germline, CDR1 SSHAT and CDR2 FNYEAQ (reference sequence). The CDR3 DNA follows: TGTGCTAGCAGCTCTAGCGGGAGAGGAGGGCAGTACTTC. Protein sequence: CASSSSGRGGQYF. Variable domain in full (rest from reference TRBV7-7 and TRBJ2-7): GAGVSQSPRYKVTKRGQDVTLRCDPISSHATLYWYQQALGQGPEFLTYFNYEAQPDKSGLPSDRFSAERPEGSISTLTIQRTEQRDSAMYRCASSSSGRGGQYFGPGTRLTVT.

The CDR3 loop is CASSLSRGPSGNTIYF. The DNA of the CDR3 is TGTGCCAGCAGCCTATCCAGGGGACCCTCTGGAAACACCATATATTTT. The chain employs TRBV2 and TRBJ1-3, with D perhaps TRBD1 (6 bases). The V and J ends lost 6 bases and 0 bases respectively, with 15 bases between them. Germline V gene data show CDR1 as SNHLY and CDR2 as FYNNEI. This CDR3 has 16 amino acids.

The chain employs TRBV6-1 and TRBJ1-2; TRBD1 might be the D (5 bases). The CDR3 is made up of 15 amino acids. Germline CDR1 is MNHNS and CDR2 is SASEGT. The V and J ends lost 6 bases and 2 bases respectively, with 16 bases between them. The CDR3 protein is CASREGPSANYGYTF. CDR3 sequence (DNA): TGTGCCAGCAGGGAGGGGCCATCAGCCAACTATGGCTACACCTTC.

This clone was seen ten or more times. CDR3 in amino acids: CASSKGADQETQYF. CDR3 DNA: TGTGCCAGCAGTAAAGGGGCGGACCAAGAGACCCAGTACTTC. The chain carries TRBV7-3 and TRBJ2-5; a possible D gene is TRBD1 (5 bases). CDR1 is SGHTA and CDR2 is FQGTGA in the germline V gene. Trimming cost V 6 bases and J 0 bases, with 11 bases left between them. This CDR3 comprises 14 residues.

The DNA for the CDR3 is TGTGCCAGCAGCTTGGAGACGGGAGTCGCCTACGAGCAGTACTTC. This gives the protein CASSLETGVAYEQYF. This chain connects TRBV5-4 to TRBJ2-7, with a tentative D call TRBD2 (6 bases). The CDR3 has 15 amino acids. V gave up 0 bases and J gave up 2 bases, with 12 bases separating them. Germline CDR1 reads SGHNT; CDR2 reads YYREEE (reference sequence).

This chain connects TRBV7-9 to TRBJ2-5; D might be TRBD1 (6 bases). The V gene's germline CDR1 is SEHNR and CDR2 FQNEAQ (reference sequence). The ends were cut back, 1 base at V and 5 bases at J, with 14 bases in the middle. The CDR3 loop spans 15 amino acids. The CDR3 region is CASSLGTGLVETQYF. The CDR3 DNA follows: TGTGCCAGCAGCTTAGGTACAGGGTTGGTGGAGACCCAGTACTTC.

The rearrangement joins TRBV28 to TRBJ1-4, with D possibly being TRBD1 (6 bases). V was clipped by 6 bases and J by 0 bases, with 17 bases between them. The germline V gene encodes CDR1 MDHEN and CDR2 SYDVKM. CDR3 length equals 17 residues. This chain's CDR3 is CASRGWGQTATNEKLFF. The DNA for the CDR3 is TGTGCCAGCAGGGGGTGGGGGCAGACCGCAACTAATGAAAAACTGTTTTTT.

The rearrangement joins TRBV12-5 to TRBJ2-5, with D unresolved. Germline-derived CDR1 and CDR2 are LGHNT and FRNRAP. The length of the CDR3 is 14 residues. The V end was cut by 2 bases, the J end by 4 bases, with 11 bases between. DNA for the CDR3: TGTGCTAGTGGTTTGTCTCTGGCCGCAGAGACCCAGTACTTC. As protein: CASGLSLAAETQYF.

The chain is built from TRBV5-4 and TRBJ2-7, with D possibly called TRBD1 or TRBD2 (5 bases each). Deletions cut 4 bases from V and 7 bases from J, with 18 bases between. The CDR3 length is 14 residues. Germline values: CDR1 SGHNT, CDR2 YYREEE (reference sequence). DNA for the CDR3: TGTGCCAGCAGCCCCTCAGCCGGAGAGGGGGAGCAGTACTTC. Protein sequence: CASSPSAGEGEQYF.

V gene TRBV9 combines with J gene TRBJ1-6, with 8 positions matching TRBD1. Germline CDR1 is SGDLS and CDR2 is YYNGEE. V lost 4 bases to trimming and J lost 7 bases; unmatched junction nucleotides: 7. This CDR3 is 15 amino acids long. CDR3 in DNA: TGTGCCAGCAGCTCAAGCCAGGGGGCCAATTCACCCCTCCACTTT. Encoded protein: CASSSSQGANSPLHF.